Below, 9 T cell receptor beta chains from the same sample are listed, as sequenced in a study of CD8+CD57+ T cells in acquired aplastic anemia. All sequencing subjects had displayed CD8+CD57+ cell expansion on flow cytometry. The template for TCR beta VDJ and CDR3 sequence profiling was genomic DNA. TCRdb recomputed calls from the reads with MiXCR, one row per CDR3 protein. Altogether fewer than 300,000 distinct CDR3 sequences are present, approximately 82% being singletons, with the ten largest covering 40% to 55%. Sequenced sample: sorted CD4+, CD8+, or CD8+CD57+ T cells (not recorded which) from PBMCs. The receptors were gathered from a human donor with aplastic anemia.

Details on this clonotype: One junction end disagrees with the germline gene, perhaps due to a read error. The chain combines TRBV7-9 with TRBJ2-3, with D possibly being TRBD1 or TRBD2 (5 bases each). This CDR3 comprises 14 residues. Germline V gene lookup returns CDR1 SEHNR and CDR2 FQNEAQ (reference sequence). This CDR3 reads CASSLAGSPGAQDF. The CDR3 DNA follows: TGTGCCAGCAGCTTAGCGGGAAGTCCCGGGGCCCAGGACTTT.

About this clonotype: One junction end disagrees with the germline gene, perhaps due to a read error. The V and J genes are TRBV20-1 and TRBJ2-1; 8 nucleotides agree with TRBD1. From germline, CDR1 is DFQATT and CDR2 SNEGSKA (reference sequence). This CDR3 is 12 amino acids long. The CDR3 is CSVRDADRDKFF. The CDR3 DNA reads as TGCAGTGTTAGAGACGCGGACAGGGACAAGTTCTTC.

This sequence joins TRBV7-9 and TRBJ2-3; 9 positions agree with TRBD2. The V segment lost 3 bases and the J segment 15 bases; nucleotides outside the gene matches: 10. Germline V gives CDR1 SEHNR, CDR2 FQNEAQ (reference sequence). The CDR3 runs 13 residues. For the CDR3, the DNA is TGTGCCAGCAGCTTTCAAAGCAGCGGGGGGAGCTATTTT. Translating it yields CASSFQSSGGSYF.

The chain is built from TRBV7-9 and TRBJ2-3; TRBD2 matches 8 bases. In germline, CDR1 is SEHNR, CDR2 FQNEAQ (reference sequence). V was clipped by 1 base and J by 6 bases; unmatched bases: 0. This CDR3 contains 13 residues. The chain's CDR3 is CASSLGTSDTQYF. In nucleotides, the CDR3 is TGTGCCAGCAGCTTAGGGACTAGCGATACGCAGTATTTT.

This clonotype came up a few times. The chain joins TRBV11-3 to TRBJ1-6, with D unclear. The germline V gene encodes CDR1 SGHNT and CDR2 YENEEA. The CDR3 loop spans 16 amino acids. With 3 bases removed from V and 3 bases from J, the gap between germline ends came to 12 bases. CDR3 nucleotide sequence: TGTGCCAGCAGCTTGGATGTGGGCGGCTATAATTCACCCCTCCACTTT. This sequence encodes CASSLDVGGYNSPLHF.

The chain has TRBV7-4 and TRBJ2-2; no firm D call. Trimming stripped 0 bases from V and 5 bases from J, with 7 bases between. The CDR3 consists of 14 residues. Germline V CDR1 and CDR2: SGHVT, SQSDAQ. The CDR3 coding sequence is TGTGCCAGCAGCTTAGCTCAACCGACCGGGGAGCTGTTTTTT. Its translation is CASSLAQPTGELFF.

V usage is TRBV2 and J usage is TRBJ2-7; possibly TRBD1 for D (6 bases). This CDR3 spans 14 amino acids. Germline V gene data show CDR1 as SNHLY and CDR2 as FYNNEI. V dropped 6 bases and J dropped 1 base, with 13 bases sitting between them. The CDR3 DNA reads TGTGCCAGCAGGAACCGGGACACATCCTACGAGCAGTACTTC. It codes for CASRNRDTSYEQYF.

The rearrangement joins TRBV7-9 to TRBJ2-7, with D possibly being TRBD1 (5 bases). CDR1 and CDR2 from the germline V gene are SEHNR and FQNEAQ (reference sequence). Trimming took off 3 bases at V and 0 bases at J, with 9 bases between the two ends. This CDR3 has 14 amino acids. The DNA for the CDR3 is TGTGCCAGCAGCTTTGGCACAGGCTCCTACGAGCAGTACTTC. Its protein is CASSFGTGSYEQYF.

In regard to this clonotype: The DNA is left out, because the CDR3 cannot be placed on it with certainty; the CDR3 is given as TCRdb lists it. CDR3 protein: CASSFAGGTEKKYYF. The chain is built from TRBV7-2 and TRBJ2-5. 15 amino acids form the CDR3, both terminal residues included. In germline, CDR1 is SGHTA, CDR2 FQGNSA.